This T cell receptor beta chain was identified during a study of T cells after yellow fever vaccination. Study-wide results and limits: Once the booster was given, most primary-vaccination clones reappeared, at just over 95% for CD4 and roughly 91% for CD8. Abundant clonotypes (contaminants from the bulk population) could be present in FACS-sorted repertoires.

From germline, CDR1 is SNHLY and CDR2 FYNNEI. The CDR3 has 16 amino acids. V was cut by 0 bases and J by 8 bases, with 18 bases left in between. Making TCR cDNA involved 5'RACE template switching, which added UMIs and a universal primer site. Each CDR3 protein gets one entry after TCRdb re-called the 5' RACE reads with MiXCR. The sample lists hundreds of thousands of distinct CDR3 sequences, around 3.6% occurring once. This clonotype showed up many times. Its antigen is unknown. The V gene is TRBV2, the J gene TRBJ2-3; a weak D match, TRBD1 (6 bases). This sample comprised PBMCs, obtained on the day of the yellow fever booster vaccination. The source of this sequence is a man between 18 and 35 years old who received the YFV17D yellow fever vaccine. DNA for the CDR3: TGTGCCAGCAGTGAAGCGAGGGCGGACAGCCGGGGTACGCAGTATTTT. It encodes CASSEARADSRGTQYF.